The source of this T cell receptor beta chain is a study of naive and memory T cell subsets. General study points: Over 90% of naive TCR sequences appeared only once after error correction, unlike memory subsets.

This clonotype was detected ten times or more. Its target is unknown. Two oligonucleotides, mixed equimolar, formed the beta constant-region primer covering TRBC1 and TRBC2. An oligonucleotide with the SP2 primer and a 12-nucleotide UMI was ligated to the cDNA 3' end. Ligated cDNA was amplified by four rounds of PCR with nested alpha and beta constant-region primers and SP2. TCRdb fed the UMI-ligation and nested PCR reads into MiXCR, producing one record per CDR3 protein. The data hold around 40,000 distinct CDR3 sequences, with about an eighth observed a single time. Sequencing input: effector memory CD4+ T cells from blood. Subset reported: effector memory, CD45RA- CD27-. The receptor was isolated from a human donor in good health.

CDR3 bases: TGTGCCAGCAGTTTAGGGACAGGTAACAGGAACATTCAGTACTTC. Residues: CASSLGTGNRNIQYF. The chain uses TRBV28 and TRBJ2-4; 8 nucleotides align to TRBD1. The CDR3 loop spans 15 amino acids. V lost 2 bases, J lost 7 bases, and 7 bases stayed unmatched. Germline V gene lookup returns CDR1 MDHEN and CDR2 SYDVKM.